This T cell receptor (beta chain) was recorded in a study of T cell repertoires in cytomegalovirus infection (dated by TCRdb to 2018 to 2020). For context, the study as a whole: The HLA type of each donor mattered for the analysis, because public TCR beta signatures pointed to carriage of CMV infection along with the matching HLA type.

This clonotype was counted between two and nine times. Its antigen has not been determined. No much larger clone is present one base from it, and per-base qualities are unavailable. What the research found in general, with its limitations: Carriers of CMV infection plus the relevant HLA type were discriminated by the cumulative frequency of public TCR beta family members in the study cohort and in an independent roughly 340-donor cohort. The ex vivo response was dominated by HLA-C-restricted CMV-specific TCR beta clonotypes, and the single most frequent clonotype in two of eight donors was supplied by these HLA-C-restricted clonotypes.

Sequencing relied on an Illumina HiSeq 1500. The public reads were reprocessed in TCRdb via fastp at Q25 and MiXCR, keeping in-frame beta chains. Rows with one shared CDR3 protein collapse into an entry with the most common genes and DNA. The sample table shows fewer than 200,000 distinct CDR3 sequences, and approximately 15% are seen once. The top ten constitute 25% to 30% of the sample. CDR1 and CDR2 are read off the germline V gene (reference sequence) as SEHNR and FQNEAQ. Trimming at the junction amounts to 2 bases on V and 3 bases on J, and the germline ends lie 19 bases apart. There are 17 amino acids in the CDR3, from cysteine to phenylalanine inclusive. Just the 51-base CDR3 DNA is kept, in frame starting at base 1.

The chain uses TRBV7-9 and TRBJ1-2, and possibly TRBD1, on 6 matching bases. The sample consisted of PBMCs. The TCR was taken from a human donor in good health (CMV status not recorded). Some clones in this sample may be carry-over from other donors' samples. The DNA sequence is TGTGCCAGCAGCTTAATTACGGCAGGGGATTTCTACTATGGCTACACCTTC. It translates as CASSLITAGDFYYGYTF.